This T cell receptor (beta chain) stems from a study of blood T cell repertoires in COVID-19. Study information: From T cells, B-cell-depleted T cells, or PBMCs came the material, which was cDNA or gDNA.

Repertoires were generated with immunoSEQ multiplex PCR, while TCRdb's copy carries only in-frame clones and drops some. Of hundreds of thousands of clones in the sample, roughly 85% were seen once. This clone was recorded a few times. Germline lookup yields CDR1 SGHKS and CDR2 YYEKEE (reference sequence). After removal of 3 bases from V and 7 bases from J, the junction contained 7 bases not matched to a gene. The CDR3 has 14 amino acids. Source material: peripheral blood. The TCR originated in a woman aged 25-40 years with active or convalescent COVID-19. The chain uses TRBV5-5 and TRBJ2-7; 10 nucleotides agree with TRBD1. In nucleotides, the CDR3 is TGTGCCAGCAGCTGGGACAGGGGCGAGGGGGAGCAGTACTTC. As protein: CASSWDRGEGEQYF.